This TCR beta chain is drawn from a study of T cells in localized non-small cell lung cancer. Overall study findings and caveats: Longer overall survival associated with higher blood T cell density; shorter survival with higher adjacent-lung clonality. Highest T cell clonality was seen in uninvolved adjacent lung, surpassing that measured in tumor.

As to this clone: The antigen is not known.

Clones were sequenced by immunoSEQ multiplex PCR, and TCRdb holds only the in-frame ones, with some missing. The data hold tens of thousands of clones, with 88% observed a single time. There are 11 residues in the CDR3. Germline V lookup: CDR1 DFQATT, CDR2 SNEGSKA (reference sequence). V was trimmed by 5 bases and J by 4 bases, leaving 8 bases between them. The source of this sequence is a woman aged 35-70 years with stage I squamous cell lung carcinoma. The gene calls are TRBV20-1 and TRBJ2-5, with a weak D call TRBD1 (5 bases). The sample here was peripheral blood, taken before any cancer treatment. The CDR3 is CSALTGETQYF. For the CDR3, the DNA is TGCAGTGCTCTAACAGGAGAGACCCAGTACTTC.